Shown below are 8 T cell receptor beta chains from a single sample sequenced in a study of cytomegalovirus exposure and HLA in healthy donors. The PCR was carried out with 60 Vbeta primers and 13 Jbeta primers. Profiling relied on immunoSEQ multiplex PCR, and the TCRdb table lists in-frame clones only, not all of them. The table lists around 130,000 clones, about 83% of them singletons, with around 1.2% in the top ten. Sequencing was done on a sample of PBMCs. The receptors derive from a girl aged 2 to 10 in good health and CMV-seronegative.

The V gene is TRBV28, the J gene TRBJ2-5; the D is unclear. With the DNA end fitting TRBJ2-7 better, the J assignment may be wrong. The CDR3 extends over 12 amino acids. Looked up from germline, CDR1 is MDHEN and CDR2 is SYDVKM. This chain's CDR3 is CASSFNSYEQYF. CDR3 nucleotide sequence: TGTGCCAGCAGTTTTAATTCCTACGAGCAGTACTTC.

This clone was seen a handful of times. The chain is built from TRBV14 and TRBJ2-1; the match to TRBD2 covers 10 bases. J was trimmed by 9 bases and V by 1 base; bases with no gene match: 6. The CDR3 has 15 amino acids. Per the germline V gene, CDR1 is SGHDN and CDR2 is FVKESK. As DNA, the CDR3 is TGTGCCAGCAGCCAAGCTTCTAGCGGGAGAGCTGAGCAGTTCTTC. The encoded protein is CASSQASSGRAEQFF.

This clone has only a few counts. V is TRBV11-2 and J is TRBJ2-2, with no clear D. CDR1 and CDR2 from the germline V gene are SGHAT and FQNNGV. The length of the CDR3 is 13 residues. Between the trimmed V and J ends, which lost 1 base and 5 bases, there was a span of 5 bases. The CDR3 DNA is TGTGCCAGCAGCTTAGGACTTACCGGGGAGCTGTTTTTT. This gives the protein CASSLGLTGELFF.

The chain's CDR3 is CASSRGPESPLHF. DNA of the CDR3: TGTGCCAGCTCAAGGGGGCCGGAATCACCCCTCCACTTT. The chain couples TRBV18 to TRBJ1-6; 7 positions agree with TRBD1. The V and J ends lost 5 bases and 10 bases, in that order; junction bases with no gene match: 5. CDR1 KGHSH and CDR2 LQKENI come from the germline V gene. The CDR3 has 13 amino acids. The full variable domain, rest sourced from reference TRBV18 and TRBJ1-6, is NAGVMQNPRHLVRRRGQEARLRCSPMKGHSHVYWYRQLPEEGLKFMVYLQKENIIDESGMPKERFSAEFPKEGPSILRIQQVVRGDSAAYFCASSRGPESPLHFGNGTRLTVT.

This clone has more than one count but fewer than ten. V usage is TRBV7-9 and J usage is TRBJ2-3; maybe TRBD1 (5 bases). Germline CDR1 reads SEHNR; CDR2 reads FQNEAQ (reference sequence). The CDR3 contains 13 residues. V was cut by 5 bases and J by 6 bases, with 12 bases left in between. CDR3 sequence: CASSLTDKDTQYF. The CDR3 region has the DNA TGTGCCAGCAGCCTAACGGACAAGGATACGCAGTATTTT.

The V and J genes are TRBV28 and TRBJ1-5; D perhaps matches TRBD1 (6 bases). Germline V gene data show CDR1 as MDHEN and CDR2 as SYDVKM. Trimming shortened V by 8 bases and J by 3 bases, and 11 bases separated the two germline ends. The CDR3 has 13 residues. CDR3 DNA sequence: TGTGCCAGCGACTGGGACACCAATCAGCCCCAGCATTTT. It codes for CASDWDTNQPQHF.

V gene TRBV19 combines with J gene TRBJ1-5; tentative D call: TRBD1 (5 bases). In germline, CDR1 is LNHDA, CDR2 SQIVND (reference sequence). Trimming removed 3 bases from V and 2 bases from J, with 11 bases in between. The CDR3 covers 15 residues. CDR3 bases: TGTGCCAGTAGTATTAGCAGGGCGGGCAATCAGCCCCAGCATTTT. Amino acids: CASSISRAGNQPQHF.

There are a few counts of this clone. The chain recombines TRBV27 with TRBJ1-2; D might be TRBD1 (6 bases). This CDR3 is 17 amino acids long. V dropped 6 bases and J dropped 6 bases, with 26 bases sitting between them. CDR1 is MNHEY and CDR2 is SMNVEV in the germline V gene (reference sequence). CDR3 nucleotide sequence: TGTGCCAGCAGCCTCGGCAGTCGGGACAAAGGGTTGAATGGCTACACCTTC. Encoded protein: CASSLGSRDKGLNGYTF.